Presented here are 25 T cell receptor beta chains from one specimen sequenced in a study of PD-1 blockade in classical Hodgkin lymphoma. Exposure to brentuximab vedotin varied, and each patient had relapsed following autologous stem cell transplantation. Profiled with immunoSEQ multiplex PCR; TCRdb holds only in-frame clones, not every one. The sample includes 29,000 or so clones, about 76% of them seen just once. Sequences were derived from peripheral blood mononuclear cells (PBMCs), sampled before the second cycle of nivolumab. The receptors stem from a human donor with classical Hodgkin lymphoma.

The chain combines TRBV4-2 with TRBJ2-7; a weak D match, TRBD2 (5 bases). Germline V lookup: CDR1 LGHNA, CDR2 YNFKEQ. Deletions cut 0 bases from V and 5 bases from J, with 14 bases between. This CDR3 is built from 15 residues. CDR3 in amino acids: CASSQERGLPNEQYF. The CDR3 DNA reads TGTGCCAGCAGCCAAGAGCGAGGGTTGCCCAACGAGCAGTACTTC.

The chain carries TRBV7-8 and TRBJ2-1; D perhaps matches TRBD1 (5 bases). Germline CDR1 SGHVS, CDR2 FQNEAQ. The CDR3 has 15 amino acids. V lost 0 bases and J 4 bases, leaving 10 bases between the germline ends. CDR3 amino acids: CASSLAGVGYNEQFF. CDR3 coding DNA: TGTGCCAGCAGCTTAGCAGGGGTCGGTTACAATGAGCAGTTCTTC. The variable domain in full, completed from reference TRBV7-8 and TRBJ2-1, reads GAGVSQSPRYKVAKRGQDVALRCDPISGHVSLFWYQQALGQGPEFLTYFQNEAQLDKSGLPSDRFFAERPEGSVSTLKIQRTQQEDSAVYLCASSLAGVGYNEQFFGPGTRLTVL.

This clone showed up just a few times. V gene TRBV7-9 combines with J gene TRBJ2-7; D ambiguous. CDR1 SEHNR and CDR2 FQNEAQ come from the germline V gene (reference sequence). The CDR3 loop spans 14 amino acids. Deletions cut 1 base from V and 2 bases from J, with 9 bases between. The DNA for the CDR3 is TGTGCCAGCAGCTTAGTTGGTAGCCCCTACGAGCAGTACTTC. This sequence encodes CASSLVGSPYEQYF. Together with reference TRBV7-9 and TRBJ2-7, the CDR3 gives the full variable domain: DTGVSQNPRHKITKRGQNVTFRCDPISEHNRLYWYRQTLGQGPEFLTYFQNEAQLEKSRLLSDRFSAERPKGSFSTLEIQRTEQGDSAMYLCASSLVGSPYEQYFGPGTRLTVT.

The chain carries TRBV4-3 and TRBJ1-2, with D unclear. Per the germline V gene, CDR1 is LGHNA and CDR2 is YSLEER. This CDR3 is built from 14 residues. Trimming took 0 bases from V and 8 from J, leaving 13 bases between them. The CDR3 DNA is TGCGCCAGCAGCCAAGACCTGGGAGTGGGGGGCTACACCTTC. Translated: CASSQDLGVGGYTF.

This clone has a handful of counts. Other DNA sequences in this specimen translate into the identical CDR3. The V gene is TRBV7-9, the J gene TRBJ1-3; D perhaps matches TRBD1 (5 bases). The CDR3 length is 17 residues. CDR1 SEHNR and CDR2 FQNEAQ come from the germline V gene (reference sequence). V was pared by 6 bases and J by 3 bases, with 21 bases between. This CDR3 is CASSPNRDRFSGNTIYF. In DNA form, the CDR3 reads TGTGCCAGCAGTCCAAACCGGGACCGCTTCAGTGGAAACACCATATATTTT.

The CDR3: CASSSLRGANYGYTF. The CDR3 DNA follows: TGTGCCAGCAGCTCCCTCAGGGGTGCTAACTATGGCTACACCTTC. This chain connects TRBV7-9 to TRBJ1-2, with a tentative D call TRBD1 (6 bases). The CDR3 covers 15 residues. Germline V gene data show CDR1 as SEHNR and CDR2 as FQNEAQ (reference sequence). The V end lost 4 bases, the J end lost 0 bases, and 12 bases lay between the germline ends.

This clone showed up just a few times. The chain links TRBV4-2 to TRBJ2-2; the D call may be TRBD1 or TRBD2 (5 bases each). The ends were cut back, 3 bases at V and 1 base at J, with 6 bases in the middle. Germline assignment: CDR1 LGHNA and CDR2 YNFKEQ. The CDR3 runs to 14 residues. CDR3 DNA sequence: TGTGCCAGCAGCCAGGGACGGAACACCGGGGAGCTGTTTTTT. As protein: CASSQGRNTGELFF.

The chain joins TRBV28 to TRBJ1-1, with D possibly being TRBD1 (5 bases). The V gene lost 5 bases and the J gene lost 4 bases, with 14 bases spanning the gap. The CDR3 is made up of 14 amino acids. Germline V gene sequence: CDR1 MDHEN, CDR2 SYDVKM. The CDR3 is CASSGTRASTEAFF. CDR3 bases: TGTGCCAGCAGTGGGACCAGGGCGAGCACTGAAGCTTTCTTT.

This chain uses TRBV18 with TRBJ2-2; TRBD1 or TRBD2 may be the D gene (5 bases each). Germline CDR1 is KGHSH and CDR2 is LQKENI. Trimming removed 3 bases at V and 3 bases at J, with 14 bases between. This CDR3 is built from 16 residues. The CDR3 reads CASSPTGTVDTGELFF. The CDR3 coding sequence is TGTGCCAGCTCACCTACCGGGACGGTTGACACCGGGGAGCTGTTTTTT.

This clone appeared a single time. This chain links TRBV5-6 with TRBJ1-1, with D unclear. The CDR3 is made up of 13 amino acids. From germline, CDR1 is SGHDT and CDR2 YYEEEE. The ends were cut back, 0 bases at V and 4 bases at J, with 7 bases in the middle. CDR3 region: CASSLGRGTEAFF. In DNA form, the CDR3 reads TGTGCCAGCAGCTTGGGAAGAGGCACTGAAGCTTTCTTT.

On this clone itself: The junction departs from germline at one end; a sequencing error may be responsible. The same CDR3 is also encoded by other DNA sequences in this sample. The chain is built from TRBV7-7 and TRBJ2-7; 7 bases align to TRBD1. The CDR3 loop spans 13 amino acids. Germline V lookup: CDR1 SSHAT, CDR2 FNYEAQ (reference sequence). CDR3 DNA sequence: TGTGCTAGCAGCTTTGGGGACAGCTACGAGCAGTACTTC. Translation: CASSFGDSYEQYF.

The chain's CDR3 is CASSRDPESYEQYF. In nucleotides, the CDR3 is TGTGCCAGCAGCCGGGACCCAGAATCCTACGAGCAGTACTTC. V and J are TRBV7-8 and TRBJ2-7, with D perhaps assigned TRBD1 or TRBD2 (5 bases each). CDR1 SGHVS and CDR2 FQNEAQ come from the germline V gene. V was clipped by 5 bases and J by 1 base, with 12 bases between them. The CDR3 runs to 14 residues.

The rearrangement uses TRBV5-5 and TRBJ2-3; either TRBD1 or TRBD2 may fit D (5 bases each). Germline CDR1 and CDR2: SGHKS and YYEKEE (reference sequence). The CDR3 spans 16 residues. V shed 1 base and J shed 2 bases, with 14 bases lying between them. The CDR3 spells CASSLSAGTFTDTQYF. CDR3 sequence (DNA): TGTGCCAGCAGCTTGAGTGCAGGGACCTTCACAGATACGCAGTATTTT. Full variable domain (rest looked up from reference TRBV5-5 and TRBJ2-3): DAGVTQSPTHLIKTRGQQVTLRCSPISGHKSVSWYQQVLGQGPQFIFQYYEKEERGRGNFPDRFSARQFPNYSSELNVNALLLGDSALYLCASSLSAGTFTDTQYFGPGTRLTVL.

This clone was detected a few times. The V call is TRBV7-2, the J call TRBJ2-1; the match to TRBD1 covers 8 bases. Trimming at V came to 6 bases and at J to 9 bases, leaving 7 bases not matched to a gene. Germline loops: CDR1 SGHTA, CDR2 FQGNSA. The CDR3 has 13 residues. The CDR3, as DNA: TGTGCCAGCAGAATGACAGGGGCGACTGAGCAGTTCTTC. Translating it yields CASRMTGATEQFF.

This clone was recorded a few times. The rearrangement joins TRBV29-1 to TRBJ2-2, with D tentatively TRBD1 (5 bases). The CDR3 extends over 14 amino acids. The germline V gene encodes CDR1 SQVTM and CDR2 ANQGSEA. Trimming removed 4 bases from V and 0 bases from J, with 9 bases in between. This chain's CDR3 is CSVVDKTNTGELFF. The CDR3 DNA reads as TGCAGCGTTGTGGACAAAACGAACACCGGGGAGCTGTTTTTT.

The rearrangement links TRBV5-1 to TRBJ1-4; TRBD1 might be the D (5 bases). The V gene lost 4 bases and the J gene lost 3 bases, with 10 bases spanning the gap. This CDR3 region has 14 residues. Looked up from germline, CDR1 is SGHRS and CDR2 is YFSETQ. The DNA for the CDR3 is TGCGCCAGCAGCCCTGGGACCGCTAATGAAAAACTGTTTTTT. This translates into CASSPGTANEKLFF.

The chain carries TRBV18 and TRBJ2-5; possibly TRBD1 for D (7 bases). Trimming cost V 2 bases and J 5 bases, with 12 bases left between them. This CDR3 region has 14 residues. Germline assignment: CDR1 KGHSH and CDR2 LQKENI. CDR3 protein: CASSPMSGGETQYF. CDR3 coding DNA: TGTGCCAGCTCACCAATGTCAGGGGGGGAGACCCAGTACTTC.

This sequence joins TRBV15 and TRBJ2-3; 13 bases align to TRBD2. The CDR3 is 16 residues long. Germline CDR1 is LNHNV and CDR2 is YYDKDF (reference sequence). V lost 5 bases and J lost 4; bases outside the gene matches: 6. The CDR3 DNA reads TGTGCCACCAGCGCGATCGGACTAGCGGGGGCAGATACGCAGTATTTT. Its translation: CATSAIGLAGADTQYF. Full variable domain (missing parts from reference TRBV15 and TRBJ2-3): DAMVIQNPRYQVTQFGKPVTLSCSQTLNHNVMYWYQQKSSQAPKLLFHYYDKDFNNEADTPDNFQSRRPNTSFCFLDIRSPGLGDTAMYLCATSAIGLAGADTQYFGPGTRLTVL.

This clone is medium-sized in the sample. A read error may account for a junction end that differs from germline. The CDR3 loop is CASSSYTGELFF. The CDR3 nucleotides read TGTGCTAGCAGCTCGTACACCGGGGAGCTGTTTTTT. The chain couples TRBV7-7 to TRBJ2-2; D is unclear. This CDR3 region has 12 residues. Germline-derived CDR1 and CDR2 are SSHAT and FNYEAQ (reference sequence).

This clone was recorded only once. V usage is TRBV5-1 and J usage is TRBJ2-7, with D perhaps being TRBD1 or TRBD2 (5 bases each). CDR3 length: 14 amino acids. V dropped 3 bases and J dropped 0 bases, with 10 bases sitting between them. Germline lookup yields CDR1 SGHRS and CDR2 YFSETQ. The CDR3 spells CASSSGTLSYEQYF. Here the CDR3 DNA reads TGCGCCAGCAGCTCCGGGACCCTCTCCTACGAGCAGTACTTC.

V gene TRBV29-1 combines with J gene TRBJ1-4; TRBD1 agrees at 10 bases. There are 15 residues in the CDR3. V trimming: 4 bases; J trimming: 7 bases; junction bases outside the gene matches: 9. Per the germline V gene, CDR1 is SQVTM and CDR2 is ANQGSEA. The CDR3 here is CSVVGQGSAGEKLFF. For the CDR3, the DNA is TGCAGCGTTGTGGGACAGGGGAGTGCAGGTGAAAAACTGTTTTTT.

CDR3 DNA: TGCGCCAGCAGCCAAGAGGGGATCTTAAACACCGGGGAGCTGTTTTTT. It codes for CASSQEGILNTGELFF. The gene calls are TRBV4-1 and TRBJ2-2; D is undetermined. The CDR3 sequence is 16 residues long. The germline CDR1 and CDR2 sequences are MGHRA and YSYEKL. The V gene lost 0 bases and the J gene lost 2 bases, with 10 bases spanning the gap.

V is TRBV7-2 and J is TRBJ2-7; D perhaps matches TRBD2 (6 bases). This CDR3 has 13 residues. V lost 9 bases and J 0 bases, leaving 12 bases between the germline ends. CDR1 is SGHTA, CDR2 FQGNSA, per germline. This CDR3 is CASTRGISYEQYF. DNA of the CDR3: TGTGCCAGTACGCGGGGTATCTCCTACGAGCAGTACTTC.

The chain links TRBV2 to TRBJ1-2; D not certain. Germline V gene data show CDR1 as SNHLY and CDR2 as FYNNEI. This CDR3 comprises 11 residues. V was shortened by 7 bases and J by 4 bases, with 7 bases between the two germline ends. CDR3 protein: CASTTLYGYTF. In DNA form, the CDR3 reads TGTGCCAGCACAACACTCTATGGCTACACCTTC. Variable domain in full (rest from reference TRBV2 and TRBJ1-2): EPEVTQTPSHQVTQMGQEVILRCVPISNHLYFYWYRQILGQKVEFLVSFYNNEISEKSEIFDDQFSVERPDGSNFTLKIRSTKLEDSAMYFCASTTLYGYTFGSGTRLTVV.

V gene TRBV28 combines with J gene TRBJ1-2, with 9 bases that match TRBD1. V dropped 5 bases and J dropped 5; count of bases not matched to a gene: 6. This CDR3 has 14 residues. The germline CDR1 and CDR2 sequences are MDHEN and SYDVKM. CDR3 DNA sequence: TGTGCCAGCAGTCCCCCGACAGGGGGATATGGCTACACCTTC. This translates into CASSPPTGGYGYTF.